This T cell receptor beta chain was sequenced during a study of cytomegalovirus exposure and HLA in healthy donors. The germline V gene encodes CDR1 SGHRS and CDR2 YFSETQ. With V trimmed by 0 bases and J by 0 bases, 11 bases remained unmatched. CDR3 length equals 21 residues. The primer mix had 60 Vbeta and 13 Jbeta primers. Some clones are missing from TCRdb's copy, which holds only in-frame ones; the method was immunoSEQ multiplex PCR. The table has about 150,000 clones, around 72% seen once. The chain joins TRBV5-1 to TRBJ2-1; TRBD2 aligns across 14 bases. The specimen was PBMCs. This sequence originates from a young man in good health and CMV-seronegative. As DNA, the CDR3 is TGCGCCAGCAGCTTGGTTAGTCGGGGACTAGCGGGAGTGGGCTCCTACAATGAGCAGTTCTTC. Its protein product is CASSLVSRGLAGVGSYNEQFF.